This T cell receptor beta chain was retrieved from a study of sequential checkpoint blockade in melanoma. Study-level information: Both treatment sequences were followed by maintenance nivolumab.

The protocol was immunoSEQ multiplex PCR, while the TCRdb copy is restricted to in-frame clones and leaves out a portion. This table has 9,000 to 13,000 clones, roughly 60% appearing once. The treatment: randomized to nivolumab then ipilimumab (arm A) or the reverse (arm B). PBMC sorting kept live CD3+CD8+ cells without CD19 or CD56. V lost 2 bases and J lost 0, with 11 bases in between. Germline-derived CDR1 and CDR2 are SNHLY and FYNNEI. The CDR3 is 16 residues long. This receptor was obtained from a human donor with melanoma. The chain joins TRBV2 to TRBJ2-1, with TRBD2 as a possible D gene (5 bases). The material sequenced was CD8+ T cells sorted from blood (inferred from file names), taken from a patient given nivolumab and ipilimumab in sequence. CDR3 amino acids: CASSEPAESSYNEQFF. As DNA, the CDR3 is TGTGCCAGCAGTGAACCAGCGGAAAGCTCCTACAATGAGCAGTTCTTC. The full variable domain, in which reference TRBV2 and TRBJ2-1 provide the parts outside the CDR3, is EPEVTQTPSHQVTQMGQEVILRCVPISNHLYFYWYRQILGQKVEFLVSFYNNEISEKSEIFDDQFSVERPDGSNFTLKIRSTKLEDSAMYFCASSEPAESSYNEQFFGPGTRLTVL.